One and the same sample provided the 28 T cell receptor beta chains below, sequenced in a study of T-cell reconstitution after alpha-beta-depleted transplantation in children. Unique molecular identifiers were incorporated during preparation of the TCRbeta library. TCRdb used MiXCR to reprocess the PCR reads, holding one entry per CDR3 protein. The sample holds 500,000 to 600,000 distinct CDR3 sequences, about 18% seen once. This material consisted of PBMCs from the stem cell graft donor, taken from the stem cell graft. The receptors were sampled from a human donor who donated a stem cell graft to a child with acute lymphoblastic leukemia.

In its sample, this clonotype was seen many times. The chain carries TRBV18 and TRBJ2-7; 10 nucleotides agree with TRBD2. Germline V gene lookup returns CDR1 KGHSH and CDR2 LQKENI. V lost 5 bases, J lost 1 base, and 8 bases stayed unmatched. The CDR3 is 16 residues long. The CDR3 here is CASSEWTSGPSYEQYF. The CDR3 DNA reads TGTGCCAGCTCAGAGTGGACTAGCGGTCCATCCTACGAGCAGTACTTC.

This clonotype was seen a few times. The chain combines TRBV5-1 with TRBJ2-2, with D possibly TRBD1 on 5 matching bases. This CDR3 contains 17 residues. V was trimmed by 1 base and J by 9 bases, leaving 22 bases between them. Germline V CDR1 and CDR2: SGHRS, YFSETQ. The CDR3 nucleotides are TGCGCCAGCAGCTTGTACCTTGTGTCATCAGGGTCCAGGGAGCTGTTTTTT. Protein: CASSLYLVSSGSRELFF.

This clonotype appeared a single time. The chain uses TRBV2 and TRBJ1-4, with 10 bases lining up with TRBD1. The CDR3 has 17 amino acids. Germline V gene data show CDR1 as SNHLY and CDR2 as FYNNEI. V lost 11 bases to trimming and J lost 6 bases; unmatched junction nucleotides: 18. The CDR3 sequence is CAARVGGTGTGDEKLFF. As DNA, the CDR3 is TGTGCCGCCCGCGTGGGGGGTACCGGGACAGGGGATGAAAAACTGTTTTTT.

This chain joins TRBV20-1 and TRBJ2-1; 11 bases align to TRBD2. The V and J ends lost 4 bases and 7 bases, in that order; junction bases with no gene match: 3. The CDR3 covers 13 residues. Germline loops: CDR1 DFQATT, CDR2 SNEGSKA (reference sequence). The chain's CDR3 is CSANRLAGNEQFF. In DNA, the CDR3 is TGCAGTGCTAACAGACTAGCGGGAAATGAGCAGTTCTTC.

This clonotype has just a few counts. The chain is built from TRBV4-2 and TRBJ2-5, with 9 bases fitting TRBD2. V was clipped by 0 bases and J by 4 bases; unmatched bases: 9. The germline V gene has CDR1 LGHNA and CDR2 YNFKEQ. This CDR3 comprises 17 residues. The chain's CDR3 is CASSQDSRLAGRETQYF. Here the CDR3 DNA reads TGTGCCAGCAGCCAAGATAGCCGTCTAGCGGGGCGAGAGACCCAGTACTTC.

In this sample, this clonotype turned up a few times. The V call is TRBV20-1, the J call TRBJ2-7; tentatively, D is TRBD1 or TRBD2 (5 bases each). Germline V gene sequence: CDR1 DFQATT, CDR2 SNEGSKA (reference sequence). The V end was cut by 1 base, the J end by 4 bases, with 20 bases between. This CDR3 has 16 amino acids. In DNA form, the CDR3 reads TGCAGTGCTAGAGGCTCAGTAGGGGCGGACTTTTACGAGCAGTACTTC. It translates to CSARGSVGADFYEQYF.

This sequence joins TRBV18 and TRBJ1-2; 11 positions agree with TRBD1. This CDR3 is 15 amino acids long. Germline V gene sequence: CDR1 KGHSH, CDR2 LQKENI. Trimming removed 5 bases from V and 0 bases from J; junction bases left unmatched: 2. The CDR3 loop is CASSTGQGANYGYTF. DNA for the CDR3: TGTGCCAGCTCAACGGGACAGGGGGCTAACTATGGCTACACCTTC.

This clonotype has more than one count but fewer than ten. The gene calls are TRBV27 and TRBJ1-4; TRBD1 is a possible D gene (5 bases). Trimming took off 5 bases at V and 7 bases at J, with 20 bases between the two ends. The CDR3 has 16 residues. Germline V gives CDR1 MNHEY, CDR2 SMNVEV (reference sequence). The CDR3 DNA is TGTGCCAGCAGTCACTTATTGGGGGGAAGTGGTGAAAAACTGTTTTTT. Protein product: CASSHLLGGSGEKLFF.

The rearrangement joins TRBV5-1 to TRBJ1-5, with no clear D. CDR3 size: 13 residues. CDR1 SGHRS and CDR2 YFSETQ come from the germline V gene. Between the trimmed V and J ends, which lost 5 bases and 5 bases, there was a span of 11 bases. The CDR3 sequence: CASRSAEDQPQHF. The CDR3 bases are TGCGCCAGCAGGTCCGCGGAGGATCAGCCCCAGCATTTT.

A few counts support this clonotype. This chain joins TRBV7-8 and TRBJ2-1, with 14 bases lining up with TRBD2. The CDR3 consists of 19 residues. Germline V gene data show CDR1 as SGHVS and CDR2 as FQNEAQ. The trim removed 5 bases at V and 0 bases at J, leaving 9 bases unmatched. The CDR3 sequence: CASSTGLAGDKSSYNEQFF. The CDR3 coding sequence is TGTGCCAGCAGCACGGGACTAGCGGGGGATAAAAGCTCCTACAATGAGCAGTTCTTC.

The chain's CDR3 is CASSPPGGNTGELFF. CDR3 coding DNA: TGTGCCAGCAGCCCCCCAGGGGGGAACACCGGGGAGCTGTTTTTT. The chain joins TRBV3-1 to TRBJ2-2, with 7 bases that match TRBD1. With 4 bases clipped from V and 1 base from J, the junction kept 3 bases outside the gene matches. CDR3 length: 15 residues. Germline CDR1 and CDR2: LGHDT and YNNKEL (reference sequence).

This chain links TRBV20-1 with TRBJ1-1, with D perhaps TRBD1 (5 bases). The CDR3 length is 12 residues. V lost 0 bases, J lost 10 bases, and 12 bases lay in between. Germline V CDR1 and CDR2: DFQATT, SNEGSKA (reference sequence). CDR3 DNA sequence: TGCAGTGCTAGAGAGGGGGGAGGGCTAGCTTTCTTT. The encoded protein is CSAREGGGLAFF.

This clonotype was picked up a small number of times. The rearrangement uses TRBV5-1 and TRBJ1-1; D uncertain. CDR1 is SGHRS, CDR2 YFSETQ, per germline. This CDR3 comprises 17 residues. Trimming removed 4 bases at V and 4 bases at J, with 23 bases between. CDR3 nucleotide sequence: TGCGCCAGCAGCCTGACTACCGGATCCTCCTGGCGCACTGAAGCTTTCTTT. Amino acid sequence: CASSLTTGSSWRTEAFF.

The chain recombines TRBV3-1 with TRBJ2-5, with a tentative D call TRBD2 (6 bases). V gave up 1 base and J gave up 1 base, with 13 bases separating them. This CDR3 comprises 16 residues. CDR1 is LGHDT and CDR2 is YNNKEL in the germline V gene (reference sequence). The DNA for the CDR3 is TGTGCCAGCAGCCAAGTACTAGCAAACCCCCAAGAGACCCAGTACTTC. This encodes CASSQVLANPQETQYF.

This clonotype was seen a few times. The chain employs TRBV5-6 and TRBJ2-3; D might be TRBD1 (5 bases). V was shortened by 4 bases and J by 0 bases, with 12 bases between the two germline ends. CDR1 is SGHDT, CDR2 YYEEEE, per germline. The CDR3 has 15 amino acids. The CDR3 nucleotides read TGTGCCAGCAGCCCCGTTGGGGCTAGCACAGATACGCAGTATTTT. It codes for CASSPVGASTDTQYF.

This clonotype was detected a few times. V gene TRBV7-9 combines with J gene TRBJ2-2; a weak D match, TRBD1 (5 bases). V was clipped by 5 bases and J by 7 bases, with 17 bases between them. The CDR3 spans 15 residues. The germline V gene encodes CDR1 SEHNR and CDR2 FQNEAQ (reference sequence). For the CDR3, the DNA is TGTGCCAGCAGCGTACGGGTCCTAGGGGACGGGGAGCTGTTTTTT. This sequence encodes CASSVRVLGDGELFF.

This clonotype showed up just a few times. The CDR3 nucleotides read TGCGCCAGCAGCTCATTCGGGACAGCTAATGAAAAACTGTTTTTT. Protein product: CASSSFGTANEKLFF. This chain joins TRBV5-1 and TRBJ1-4; 7 positions agree with TRBD1. This CDR3 is built from 15 residues. Germline V lookup: CDR1 SGHRS, CDR2 YFSETQ. V was clipped by 3 bases and J by 3 bases; unmatched bases: 5.

This clonotype was found a few times. The chain has TRBV6-5 and TRBJ2-5; either TRBD1 or TRBD2 may supply D (5 bases each). V was cut by 4 bases and J by 5 bases, with 11 bases left in between. Germline V gene data show CDR1 as MNHEY and CDR2 as SVGAGI. This CDR3 is built from 13 residues. The CDR3: CASSWDPRETQYF. The CDR3 region has the DNA TGTGCCAGCAGTTGGGACCCCCGGGAGACCCAGTACTTC.

V gene TRBV11-2 combines with J gene TRBJ2-1; D might be TRBD1 or TRBD2, each matching 5 bases. The germline gives CDR1 SGHAT, CDR2 FQNNGV. The CDR3 runs 17 residues. Trimming shortened V by 2 bases and J by 1 base, and 15 bases separated the two germline ends. The CDR3 DNA reads TGTGCCAGCAGCTTAAGGGGTAGGGAGTGGTCCTACAATGAGCAGTTCTTC. Protein: CASSLRGREWSYNEQFF.

The J gene is TRBJ2-7, the V gene TRBV29-1; perhaps D is TRBD1 or TRBD2 (6 bases each). The CDR3 is made up of 12 amino acids. Trimming shortened V by 5 bases and J by 0 bases, and 8 bases separated the two germline ends. Germline CDR1 reads SQVTM; CDR2 reads ANQGSEA. The CDR3: CSVRGASYEQYF. The CDR3 DNA is TGCAGCGTTAGGGGGGCCTCCTACGAGCAGTACTTC.

This chain connects TRBV11-2 to TRBJ2-1; D unresolved. The length of the CDR3 is 13 residues. Germline CDR1 is SGHAT and CDR2 is FQNNGV. V gave up 0 bases and J gave up 6 bases, with 6 bases separating them. CDR3 sequence reads: CASSLELVNEQFF. The CDR3 DNA reads TGTGCCAGCAGCTTAGAACTCGTCAATGAGCAGTTCTTC.

V usage is TRBV11-2 and J usage is TRBJ2-7; D is ambiguous. V was shortened by 1 base and J by 6 bases, with 10 bases between the two germline ends. The germline CDR1 and CDR2 sequences are SGHAT and FQNNGV. The CDR3 totals 13 residues. This CDR3 is CASSLGIRPEQYF. In DNA, the CDR3 is TGTGCCAGCAGCTTAGGAATACGGCCCGAGCAGTACTTC.

This clonotype appeared a few times. J is TRBJ1-1 and V is TRBV7-9; D uncertain. This CDR3 has 16 residues. Trimming took 2 bases from V and 0 from J, leaving 13 bases between them. CDR1 and CDR2 (germline): SEHNR, FQNEAQ (reference sequence). The DNA of the CDR3 is TGTGCCAGCAGCTTACCCGGCGGGCAGTTGAACACTGAAGCTTTCTTT. It translates to CASSLPGGQLNTEAFF.

This chain links TRBV5-1 with TRBJ2-1; TRBD2 aligns across 7 bases. With 1 base clipped from V and 5 bases from J, the junction kept 3 bases outside the gene matches. The CDR3 runs 14 residues. Germline CDR1 SGHRS, CDR2 YFSETQ. The CDR3 is CASSLTSDHNEQFF. The CDR3 DNA reads TGCGCCAGCAGCTTGACTAGCGACCACAATGAGCAGTTCTTC.

The table lists this clonotype with a few counts. The rearrangement links TRBV5-4 to TRBJ2-1, with D uncertain. CDR1 SGHNT and CDR2 YYREEE come from the germline V gene (reference sequence). V was trimmed by 3 bases and J by 3 bases, leaving 13 bases between them. CDR3 length equals 15 residues. CDR3 in amino acids: CASSSGPGNYNEQFF. The CDR3 DNA follows: TGTGCCAGCAGCTCTGGACCAGGTAACTACAATGAGCAGTTCTTC.

The table lists this clonotype with a few counts. The rearrangement joins TRBV6-5 to TRBJ2-5; 13 bases align to TRBD2. Germline assignment: CDR1 MNHEY and CDR2 SVGAGI. The CDR3 extends over 17 amino acids. With 2 bases clipped from V and 1 base from J, the junction kept 4 bases outside the gene matches. The CDR3 here is CASSYGGLAGTQETQYF. The CDR3 DNA follows: TGTGCCAGCAGTTACGGGGGACTAGCGGGAACCCAAGAGACCCAGTACTTC.

The sample holds a few counts of this clonotype. The rearrangement uses TRBV7-3 and TRBJ2-1; 7 bases agree with TRBD2. V gave up 4 bases and J gave up 3 bases; unmatched junction bases: 3. CDR3 length: 14 amino acids. Germline V gives CDR1 SGHTA, CDR2 FQGTGA. This CDR3 reads CASSSKRDYNEQFF. CDR3 nucleotides: TGTGCCAGCAGCTCTAAGCGGGACTACAATGAGCAGTTCTTC.

This rearrangement joins TRBV20-1 to TRBJ2-1; 7 bases match TRBD2. V dropped 3 bases and J dropped 0; count of bases not matched to a gene: 5. This CDR3 has 15 amino acids. Germline CDR1 DFQATT, CDR2 SNEGSKA (reference sequence). The CDR3 coding sequence is TGCAGTGCTAGGGTAGCGGGCCCCTCCTACAATGAGCAGTTCTTC. This gives the protein CSARVAGPSYNEQFF.